The clone carrying this T cell receptor (beta chain) has just a few counts. Original data processing: The authors estimated nucleated cell counts from reference gene primer amplification. Method: immunoSEQ multiplex PCR; TCRdb's copy keeps in-frame clones and lacks some. D and trimming come from the DNA, and the V and J calls and clone size come from that table. The table shows 30,000 to 45,000 clones, with about 88% occurring only once. This CDR3 spans 15 amino acids. Germline CDR1 is MNHEY and CDR2 is SMNVEV (reference sequence). J gave up 10 bases and V 4 bases, and 9 bases lay outside the gene matches. This sample was taken from a study of blood T cell repertoires in COVID-19. Whole-study context: The United States, Italy and Spain were the sources of the acute and convalescent COVID-19 samples. Sources were T cells, B-cell-depleted T cells, or PBMCs; the material itself was cDNA or gDNA.

This receptor was taken from a man in his 70s with acute or convalescent COVID-19. The chain couples TRBV27 to TRBJ1-6, with 8 nucleotides matching TRBD1. Sequenced sample: peripheral blood. This CDR3 is CASSSHAGQVSPLHF. The CDR3 nucleotides are TGTGCCAGCAGTTCTCACGCGGGACAGGTATCACCCCTCCACTTT.